This T cell receptor (beta chain) emerged from a study of breast tumors, draining lymph nodes, adjacent tissues. General study findings and limits: Tumor TCR diversity was below lymph nodes but above nontumor tissue. That most tumor T cells come from lymph nodes remained unproven. Compared with basal-like, luminal-like tumors shared significantly more repertoire with nontumor tissue. Most tumor T cells seemingly derive from lymph node, then expand in tumor.

The lymph nodes were axillary draining lymph nodes from breast cancer patients. TCRdb reprocessed the multiplex PCR reads via MiXCR and lists one record per CDR3 protein. Among 150,000 to 200,000 distinct CDR3 sequences listed, around a third were seen once. The table lists this clonotype with many counts. The target antigen is unknown. Germline V gene sequence: CDR1 SNHLY, CDR2 FYNNEI. This CDR3 has 15 amino acids. Losses at the gene ends were 3 bases for V and 2 bases for J; bases not matched to a gene: 4. This sequence originates from a female donor with breast cancer. Some clones in this sample may be carry-over from other donors' samples. The chain uses TRBV2 and TRBJ2-1, with 7 bases fitting TRBD2. Specimen: axillary lymph node tissue. CDR3 loop: CASSDLAAPYNEQFF. For the CDR3, the DNA is TGTGCCAGCAGTGACCTAGCGGCGCCCTACAATGAGCAGTTCTTC.